This TCR beta chain stems from a study of T cell responses to AZD1222 COVID-19 vaccine. Profiled with immunoSEQ multiplex PCR; TCRdb holds only in-frame clones, not every one. The sample holds tens of thousands of clones, 85% to 90% seen once. Between the trimmed V and J ends, which lost 6 bases and 4 bases, there was a span of 13 bases. The CDR3 has 14 residues. Per the germline V gene, CDR1 is MDHEN and CDR2 is SYDVKM. This TCR was recovered from an adult in good health. Sample: peripheral blood, taken on day 0 of AZD1222 vaccination. This chain joins TRBV28 and TRBJ1-3; D is unclear. The CDR3 DNA sequence: TGTGCCAGCAGCAAAACCGCCGGGGGAAACACCATATATTTT. This codes for CASSKTAGGNTIYF. The full variable domain, its missing parts supplied by reference TRBV28 and TRBJ1-3, is DVKVTQSSRYLVKRTGEKVFLECVQDMDHENMFWYRQDPGLGLRLIYFSYDVKMKEKGDIPEGYSVSREKKERFSLILESASTNQTSMYLCASSKTAGGNTIYFGEGSWLTVV.